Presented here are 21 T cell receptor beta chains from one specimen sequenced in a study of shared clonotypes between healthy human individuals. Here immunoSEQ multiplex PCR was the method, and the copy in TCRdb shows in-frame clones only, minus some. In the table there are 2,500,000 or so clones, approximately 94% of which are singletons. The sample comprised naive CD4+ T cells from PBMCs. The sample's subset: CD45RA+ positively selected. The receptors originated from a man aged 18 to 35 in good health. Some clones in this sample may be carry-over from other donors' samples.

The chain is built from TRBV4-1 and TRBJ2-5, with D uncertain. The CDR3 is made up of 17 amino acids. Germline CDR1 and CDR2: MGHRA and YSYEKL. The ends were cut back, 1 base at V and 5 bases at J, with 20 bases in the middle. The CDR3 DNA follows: TGCGCCAGCAGCCAAGTTTCTGGGGAAGTAAGGTTGGAGACCCAGTACTTC. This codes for CASSQVSGEVRLETQYF.

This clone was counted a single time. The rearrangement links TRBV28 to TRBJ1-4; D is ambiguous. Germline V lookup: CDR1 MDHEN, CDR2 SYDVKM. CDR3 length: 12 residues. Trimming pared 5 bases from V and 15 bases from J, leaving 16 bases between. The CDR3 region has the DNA TGTGCCAGCAGTCCCCACTTTGGGCTGATGTTTTTT. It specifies CASSPHFGLMFF.

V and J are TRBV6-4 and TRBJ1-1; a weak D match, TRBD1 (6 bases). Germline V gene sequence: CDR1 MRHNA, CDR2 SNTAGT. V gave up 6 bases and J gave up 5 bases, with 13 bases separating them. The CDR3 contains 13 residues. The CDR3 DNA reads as TGTGCCAGCAGCACCGGGACATCTACTGAAGCTTTCTTT. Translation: CASSTGTSTEAFF.

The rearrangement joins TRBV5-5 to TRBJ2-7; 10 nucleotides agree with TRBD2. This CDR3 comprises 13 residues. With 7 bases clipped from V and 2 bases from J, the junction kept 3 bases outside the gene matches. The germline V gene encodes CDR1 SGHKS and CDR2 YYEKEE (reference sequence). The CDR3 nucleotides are TGTGCCAGCTTAGCGGGAGGAACCTACGAGCAGTACTTC. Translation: CASLAGGTYEQYF.

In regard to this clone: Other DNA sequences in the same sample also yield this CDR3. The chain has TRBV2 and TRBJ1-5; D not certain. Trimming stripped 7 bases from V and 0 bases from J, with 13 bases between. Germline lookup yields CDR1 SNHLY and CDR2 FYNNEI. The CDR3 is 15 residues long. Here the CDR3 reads CASTEGGYSNQPQHF. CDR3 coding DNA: TGTGCCAGCACCGAGGGAGGCTATAGCAATCAGCCCCAGCATTTT.

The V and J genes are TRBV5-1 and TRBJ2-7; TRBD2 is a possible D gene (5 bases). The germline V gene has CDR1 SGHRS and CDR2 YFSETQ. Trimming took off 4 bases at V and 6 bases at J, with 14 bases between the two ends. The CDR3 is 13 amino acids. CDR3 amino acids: CASSPDGVPEQYF. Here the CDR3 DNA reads TGCGCCAGCAGCCCGGACGGGGTACCCGAGCAGTACTTC.

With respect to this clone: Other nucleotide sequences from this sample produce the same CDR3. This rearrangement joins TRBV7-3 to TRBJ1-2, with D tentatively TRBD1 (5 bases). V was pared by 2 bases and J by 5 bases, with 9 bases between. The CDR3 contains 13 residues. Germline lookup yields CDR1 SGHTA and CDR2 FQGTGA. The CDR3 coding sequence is TGTGCCAGCAGCTTAGGGCAGGGTTATGGCTACACCTTC. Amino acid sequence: CASSLGQGYGYTF.

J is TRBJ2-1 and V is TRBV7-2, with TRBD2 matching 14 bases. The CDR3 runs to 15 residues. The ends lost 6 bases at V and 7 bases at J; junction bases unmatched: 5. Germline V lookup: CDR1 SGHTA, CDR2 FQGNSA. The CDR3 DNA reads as TGTGCCAGCAGTCCCGGGACTAGCGGGGGTAATGAGCAGTTCTTC. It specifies CASSPGTSGGNEQFF. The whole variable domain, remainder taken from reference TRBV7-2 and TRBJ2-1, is GAGVSQSPSNKVTEKGKDVELRCDPISGHTALYWYRQSLGQGLEFLIYFQGNSAPDKSGLPSDRFSAERTGGSVSTLTIQRTQQEDSAVYLCASSPGTSGGNEQFFGPGTRLTVL.

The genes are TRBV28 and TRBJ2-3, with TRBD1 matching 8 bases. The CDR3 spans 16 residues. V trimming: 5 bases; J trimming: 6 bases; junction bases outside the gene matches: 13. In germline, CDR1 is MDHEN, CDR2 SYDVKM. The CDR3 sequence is CASSERQGKRGDTQYF. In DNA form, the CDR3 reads TGTGCCAGCAGTGAACGACAGGGGAAAAGGGGGGATACGCAGTATTTT.

CDR3 sequence reads: CASGAGPLTYNEQFF. CDR3 nucleotide sequence: TGTGCCAGCGGCGCTGGGCCGCTCACCTACAATGAGCAGTTCTTC. The chain couples TRBV2 to TRBJ2-1; D is ambiguous. Germline assignment: CDR1 SNHLY and CDR2 FYNNEI. V lost 8 bases and J lost 2, with 16 bases in between. This CDR3 contains 15 residues.

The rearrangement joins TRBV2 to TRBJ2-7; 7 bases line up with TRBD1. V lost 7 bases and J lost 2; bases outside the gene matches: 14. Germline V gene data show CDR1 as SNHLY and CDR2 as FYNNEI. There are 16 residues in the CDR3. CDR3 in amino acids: CASMAFEGQRAYEQYF. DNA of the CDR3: TGTGCCAGCATGGCGTTTGAGGGACAGCGAGCCTACGAGCAGTACTTC.

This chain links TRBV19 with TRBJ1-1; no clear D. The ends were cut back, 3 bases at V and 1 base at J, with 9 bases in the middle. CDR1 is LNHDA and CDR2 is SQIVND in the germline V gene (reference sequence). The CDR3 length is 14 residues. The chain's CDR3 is CASSIMGGNTEAFF. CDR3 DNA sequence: TGTGCCAGTAGTATCATGGGTGGGAACACTGAAGCTTTCTTT.

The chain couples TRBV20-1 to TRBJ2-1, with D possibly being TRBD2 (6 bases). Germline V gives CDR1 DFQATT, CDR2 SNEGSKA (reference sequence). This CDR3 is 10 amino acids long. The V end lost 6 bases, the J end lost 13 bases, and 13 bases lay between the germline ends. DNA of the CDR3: TGCAGTGCGGGGGACTCTACCCAGTTCTTC. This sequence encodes CSAGDSTQFF.

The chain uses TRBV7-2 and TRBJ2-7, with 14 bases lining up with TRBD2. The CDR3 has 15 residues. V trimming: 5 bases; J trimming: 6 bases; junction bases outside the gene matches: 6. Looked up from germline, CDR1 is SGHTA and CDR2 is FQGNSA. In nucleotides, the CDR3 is TGTGCCAGCAGCAGGGGACTAGCGGGAGTTACCGAGCAGTACTTC. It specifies CASSRGLAGVTEQYF.

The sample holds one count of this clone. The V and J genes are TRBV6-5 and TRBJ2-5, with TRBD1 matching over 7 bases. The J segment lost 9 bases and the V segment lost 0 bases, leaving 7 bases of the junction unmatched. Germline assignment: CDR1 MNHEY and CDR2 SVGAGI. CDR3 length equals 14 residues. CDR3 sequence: CASSYSRQGTAQYF. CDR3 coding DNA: TGTGCCAGCAGTTACTCGAGACAGGGTACGGCCCAGTACTTC.

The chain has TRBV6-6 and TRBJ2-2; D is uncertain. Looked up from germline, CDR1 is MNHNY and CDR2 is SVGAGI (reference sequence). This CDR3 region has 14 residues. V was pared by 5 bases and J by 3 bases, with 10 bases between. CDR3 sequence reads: CASSQDVDTGELFF. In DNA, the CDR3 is TGTGCCAGCAGTCAGGACGTTGACACCGGGGAGCTGTTTTTT.

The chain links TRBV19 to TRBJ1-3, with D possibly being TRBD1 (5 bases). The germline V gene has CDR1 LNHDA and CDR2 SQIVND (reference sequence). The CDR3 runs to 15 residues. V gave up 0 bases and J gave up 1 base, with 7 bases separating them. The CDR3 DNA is TGTGCCAGTAGTATAGACAGGGAGTCTGGAAACACCATATATTTT. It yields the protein CASSIDRESGNTIYF.

The DNA of the CDR3 is TGCGCCAGCAGCTACGGACTAGCGGGAGTCGGCGAGCAGTACTTC. This gives the protein CASSYGLAGVGEQYF. V and J are TRBV5-1 and TRBJ2-7; 13 nucleotides agree with TRBD2. The CDR3 contains 15 residues. The germline CDR1 and CDR2 sequences are SGHRS and YFSETQ. Trimming removed 3 bases from V and 6 bases from J; junction bases left unmatched: 6.

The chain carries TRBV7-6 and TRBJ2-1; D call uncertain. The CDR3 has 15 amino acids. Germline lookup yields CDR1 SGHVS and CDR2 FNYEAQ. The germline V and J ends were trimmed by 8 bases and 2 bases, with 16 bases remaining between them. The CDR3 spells CASHADGSAYNEQFF. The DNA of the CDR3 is TGTGCCAGCCATGCCGATGGTTCGGCCTACAATGAGCAGTTCTTC.

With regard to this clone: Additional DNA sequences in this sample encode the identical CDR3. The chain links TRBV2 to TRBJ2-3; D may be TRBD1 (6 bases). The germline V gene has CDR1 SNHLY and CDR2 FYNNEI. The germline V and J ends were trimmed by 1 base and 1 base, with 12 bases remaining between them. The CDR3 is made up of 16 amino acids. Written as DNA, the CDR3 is TGTGCCAGCAGTGAAGGGTTGGCAGGGGGCACAGATACGCAGTATTTT. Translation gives CASSEGLAGGTDTQYF.

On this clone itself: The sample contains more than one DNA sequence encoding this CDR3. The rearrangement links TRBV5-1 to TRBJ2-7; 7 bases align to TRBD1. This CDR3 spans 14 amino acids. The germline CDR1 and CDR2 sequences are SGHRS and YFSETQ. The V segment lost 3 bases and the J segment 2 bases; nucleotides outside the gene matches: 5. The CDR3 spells CASSSTGPTYEQYF. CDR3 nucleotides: TGCGCCAGCAGCTCGACAGGGCCTACCTACGAGCAGTACTTC.